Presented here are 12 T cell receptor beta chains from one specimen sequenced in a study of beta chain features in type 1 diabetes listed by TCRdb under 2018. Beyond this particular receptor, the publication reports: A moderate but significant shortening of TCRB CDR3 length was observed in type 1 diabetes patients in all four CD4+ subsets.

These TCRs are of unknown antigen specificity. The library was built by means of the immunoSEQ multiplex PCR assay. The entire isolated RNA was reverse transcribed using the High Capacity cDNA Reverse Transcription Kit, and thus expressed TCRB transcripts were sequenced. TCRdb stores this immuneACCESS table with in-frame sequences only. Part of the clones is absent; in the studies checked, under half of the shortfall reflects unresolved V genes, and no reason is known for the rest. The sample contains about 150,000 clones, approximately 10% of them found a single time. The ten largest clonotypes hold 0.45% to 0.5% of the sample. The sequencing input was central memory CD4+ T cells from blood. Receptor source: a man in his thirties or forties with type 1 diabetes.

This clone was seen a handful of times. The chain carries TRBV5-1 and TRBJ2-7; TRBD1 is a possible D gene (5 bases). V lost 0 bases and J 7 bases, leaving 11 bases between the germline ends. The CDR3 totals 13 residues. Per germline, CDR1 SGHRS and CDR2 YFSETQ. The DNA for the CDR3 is TGCGCCAGCAGCTTGGGCAAAGGGGTAGAGCAGTACTTC. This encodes CASSLGKGVEQYF.

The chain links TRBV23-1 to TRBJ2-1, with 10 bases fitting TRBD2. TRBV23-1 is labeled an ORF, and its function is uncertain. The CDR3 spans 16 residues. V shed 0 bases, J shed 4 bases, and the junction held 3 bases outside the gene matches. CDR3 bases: TGCGCCAGCAGTCAATCCGGGACTAGCGCTTACAATGAGCAGTTCTTC. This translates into CASSQSGTSAYNEQFF.

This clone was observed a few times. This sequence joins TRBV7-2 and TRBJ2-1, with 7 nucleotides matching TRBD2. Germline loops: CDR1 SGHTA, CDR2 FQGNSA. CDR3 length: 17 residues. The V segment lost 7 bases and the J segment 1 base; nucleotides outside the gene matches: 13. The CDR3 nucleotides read TGTGCCAGCACCGTGCCTTTCGGACTAGAGTCCTACAATGAGCAGTTCTTC. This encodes CASTVPFGLESYNEQFF.

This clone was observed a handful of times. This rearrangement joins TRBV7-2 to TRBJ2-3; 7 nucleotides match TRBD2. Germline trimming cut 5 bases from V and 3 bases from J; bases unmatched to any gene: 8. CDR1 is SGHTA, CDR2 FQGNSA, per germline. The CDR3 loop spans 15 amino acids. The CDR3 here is CASSRVRAGTDTQYF. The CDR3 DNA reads TGTGCCAGCAGCCGGGTTCGAGCGGGGACAGATACGCAGTATTTT.

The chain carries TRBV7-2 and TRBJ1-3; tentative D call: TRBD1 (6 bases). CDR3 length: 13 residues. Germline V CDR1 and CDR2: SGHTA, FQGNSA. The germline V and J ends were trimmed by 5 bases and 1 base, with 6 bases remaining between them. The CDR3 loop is CASSTGSGNTIYF. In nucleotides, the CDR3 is TGTGCCAGCAGCACAGGGTCTGGAAACACCATATATTTT.

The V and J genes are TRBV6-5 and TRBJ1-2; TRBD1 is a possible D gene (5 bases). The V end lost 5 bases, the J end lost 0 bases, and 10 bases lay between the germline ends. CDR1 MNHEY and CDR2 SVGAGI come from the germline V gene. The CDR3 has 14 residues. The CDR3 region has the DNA TGTGCCAGCAGTAAGGACACCACTAACTATGGCTACACCTTC. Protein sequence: CASSKDTTNYGYTF.

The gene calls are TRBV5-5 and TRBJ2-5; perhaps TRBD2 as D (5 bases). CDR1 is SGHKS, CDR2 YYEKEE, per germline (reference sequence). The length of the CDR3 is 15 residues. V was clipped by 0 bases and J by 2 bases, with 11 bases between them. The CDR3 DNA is TGTGCCAGCAGCTTGGACAGCGGCCCTCAAGAGACCCAGTACTTC. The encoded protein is CASSLDSGPQETQYF.

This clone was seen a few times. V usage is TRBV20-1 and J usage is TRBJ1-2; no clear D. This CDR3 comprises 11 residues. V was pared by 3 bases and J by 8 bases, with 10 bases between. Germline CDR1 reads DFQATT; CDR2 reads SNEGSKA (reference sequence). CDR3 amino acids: CSARMDSGYTF. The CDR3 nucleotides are TGCAGTGCTAGGATGGACTCAGGCTACACCTTC.

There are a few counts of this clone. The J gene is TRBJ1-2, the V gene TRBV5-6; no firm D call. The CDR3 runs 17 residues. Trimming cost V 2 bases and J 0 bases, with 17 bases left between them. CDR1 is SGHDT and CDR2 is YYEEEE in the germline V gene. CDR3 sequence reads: CASSFVGARKANYGYTF. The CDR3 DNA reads TGTGCCAGCAGCTTCGTAGGCGCCAGGAAAGCTAACTATGGCTACACCTTC.

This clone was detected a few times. In DNA form, the CDR3 reads TGTGCCAGCAGCGTTGGAGCGAACACCGGGGAGCTGTTTTTT. Residues: CASSVGANTGELFF. This chain joins TRBV7-3 and TRBJ2-2; D remains ambiguous. V lost 5 bases and J 0 bases, leaving 7 bases between the germline ends. The CDR3 covers 14 residues. CDR1 and CDR2 from the germline V gene are SGHTA and FQGTGA.

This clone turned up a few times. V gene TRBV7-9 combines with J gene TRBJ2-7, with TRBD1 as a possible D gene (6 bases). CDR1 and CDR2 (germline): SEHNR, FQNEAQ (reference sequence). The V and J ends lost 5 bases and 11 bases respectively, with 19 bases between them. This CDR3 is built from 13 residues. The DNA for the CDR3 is TGTGCCAGCAGCCCCTCCCAGGGGAATAAGAAGTACTTC. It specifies CASSPSQGNKKYF.

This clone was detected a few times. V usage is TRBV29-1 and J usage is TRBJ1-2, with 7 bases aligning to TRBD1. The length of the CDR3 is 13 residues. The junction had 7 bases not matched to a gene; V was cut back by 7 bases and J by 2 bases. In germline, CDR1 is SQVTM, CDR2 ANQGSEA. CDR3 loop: CSAGGGQNYGYTF. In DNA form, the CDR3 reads TGCAGCGCCGGGGGGGGACAGAACTATGGCTACACCTTC.